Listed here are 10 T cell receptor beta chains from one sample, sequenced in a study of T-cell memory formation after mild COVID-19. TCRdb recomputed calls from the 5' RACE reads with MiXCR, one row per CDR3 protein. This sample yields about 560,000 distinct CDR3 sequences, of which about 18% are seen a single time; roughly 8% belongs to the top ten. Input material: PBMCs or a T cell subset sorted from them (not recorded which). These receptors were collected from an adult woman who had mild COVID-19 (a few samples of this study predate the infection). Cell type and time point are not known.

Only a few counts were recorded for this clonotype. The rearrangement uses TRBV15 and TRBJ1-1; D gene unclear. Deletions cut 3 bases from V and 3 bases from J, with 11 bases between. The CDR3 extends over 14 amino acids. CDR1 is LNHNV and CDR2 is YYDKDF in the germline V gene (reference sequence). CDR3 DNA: TGTGCCACCAGCAGGAACGGATACGACACTGAAGCTTTCTTT. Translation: CATSRNGYDTEAFF.

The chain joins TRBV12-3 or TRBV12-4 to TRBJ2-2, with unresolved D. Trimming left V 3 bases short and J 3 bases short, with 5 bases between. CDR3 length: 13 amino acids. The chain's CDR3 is CASSLYDTGELFF. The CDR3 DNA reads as TGTGCCAGCAGTTTGTACGACACCGGGGAGCTGTTTTTT.

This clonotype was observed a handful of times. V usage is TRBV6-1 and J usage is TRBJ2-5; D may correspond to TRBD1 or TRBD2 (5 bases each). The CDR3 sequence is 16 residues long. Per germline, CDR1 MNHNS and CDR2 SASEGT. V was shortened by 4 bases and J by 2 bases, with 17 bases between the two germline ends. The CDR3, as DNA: TGTGCCAGCAGTGGTCGCGCCGGGACGGGACAAGAGACCCAGTACTTC. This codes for CASSGRAGTGQETQYF.

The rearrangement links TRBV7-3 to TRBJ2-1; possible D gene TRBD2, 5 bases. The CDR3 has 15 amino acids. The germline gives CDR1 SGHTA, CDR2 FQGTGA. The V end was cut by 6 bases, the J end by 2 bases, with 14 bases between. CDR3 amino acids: CASRLARSTYNEQFF. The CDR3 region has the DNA TGTGCCAGCAGATTAGCGAGGTCCACCTACAATGAGCAGTTCTTC.

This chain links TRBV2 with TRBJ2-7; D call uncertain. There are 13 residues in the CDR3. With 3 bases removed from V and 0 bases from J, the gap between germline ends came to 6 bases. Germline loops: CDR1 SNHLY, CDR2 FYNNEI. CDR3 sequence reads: CASSDQRSYEQYF. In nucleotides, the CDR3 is TGTGCCAGCAGTGATCAGCGCTCCTACGAGCAGTACTTC.

The CDR3 region is CASSLDYHEQYF. The CDR3 nucleotides read TGTGCCAGCAGCCTGGACTACCACGAGCAGTACTTC. V usage is TRBV4-2 and J usage is TRBJ2-7; maybe TRBD2 (6 bases). With 4 bases removed from V and 5 bases from J, the gap between germline ends came to 9 bases. The CDR3 has 12 amino acids. Per germline, CDR1 LGHNA and CDR2 YNFKEQ.

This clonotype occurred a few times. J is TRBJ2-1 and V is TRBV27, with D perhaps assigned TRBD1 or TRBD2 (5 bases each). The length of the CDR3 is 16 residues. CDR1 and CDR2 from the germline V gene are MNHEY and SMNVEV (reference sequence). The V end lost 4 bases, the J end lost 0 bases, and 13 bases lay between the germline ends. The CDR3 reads CASSSRDQISYNEQFF. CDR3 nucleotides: TGTGCCAGCAGTTCCCGGGACCAGATCTCCTACAATGAGCAGTTCTTC.

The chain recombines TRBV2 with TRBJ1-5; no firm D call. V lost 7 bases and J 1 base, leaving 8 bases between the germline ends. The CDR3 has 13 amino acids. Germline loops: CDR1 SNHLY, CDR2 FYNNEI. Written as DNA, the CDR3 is TGTGCCAGCACCTCTTTGAGCAATCAGCCCCAGCATTTT. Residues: CASTSLSNQPQHF.

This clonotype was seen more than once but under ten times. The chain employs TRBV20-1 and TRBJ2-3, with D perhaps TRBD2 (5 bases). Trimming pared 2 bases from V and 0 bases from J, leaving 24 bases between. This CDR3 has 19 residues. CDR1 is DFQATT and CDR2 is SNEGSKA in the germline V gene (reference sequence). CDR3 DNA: TGCAGTGCTAGATCTAGGACTTCAACTCCTACTACTAGCACAGATACGCAGTATTTT. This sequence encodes CSARSRTSTPTTSTDTQYF.

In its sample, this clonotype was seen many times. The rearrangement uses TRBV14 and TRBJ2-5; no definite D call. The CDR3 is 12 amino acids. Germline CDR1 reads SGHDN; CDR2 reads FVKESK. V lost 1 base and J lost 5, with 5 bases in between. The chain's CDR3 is CASSQGSETQYF. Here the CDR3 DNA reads TGTGCCAGCAGCCAAGGCTCTGAGACCCAGTACTTC.